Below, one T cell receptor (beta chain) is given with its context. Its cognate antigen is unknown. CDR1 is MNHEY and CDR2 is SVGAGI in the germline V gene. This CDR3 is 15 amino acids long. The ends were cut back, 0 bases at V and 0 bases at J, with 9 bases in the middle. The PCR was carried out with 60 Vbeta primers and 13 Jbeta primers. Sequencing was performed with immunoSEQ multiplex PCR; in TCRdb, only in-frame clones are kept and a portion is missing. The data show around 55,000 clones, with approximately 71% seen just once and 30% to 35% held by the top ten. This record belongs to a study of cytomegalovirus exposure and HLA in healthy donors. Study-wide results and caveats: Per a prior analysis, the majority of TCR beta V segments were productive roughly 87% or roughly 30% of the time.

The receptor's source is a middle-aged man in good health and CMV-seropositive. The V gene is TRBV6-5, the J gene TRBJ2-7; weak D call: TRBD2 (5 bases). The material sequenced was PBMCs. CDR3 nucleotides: TGTGCCAGCAGTTACTCGCCAACTAGCTCCTACGAGCAGTACTTC. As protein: CASSYSPTSSYEQYF.